The 7 T cell receptor beta chains given below trace back to one sample, sequenced in a study of T cell repertoires in cytomegalovirus infection (dated by TCRdb to the late 2010s). Sequencer: Illumina HiSeq 1500. TCRdb trimmed the raw reads at Q25, called clones with MiXCR and kept productive beta chains. A single entry per CDR3 protein holds the most common genes and DNA from its merged rows. The sample table holds approximately 290,000 distinct CDR3 sequences, of which roughly 24% were seen once. The top ten clones comprise around 13% of the sample. Sequencing was carried out using PBMCs. All receptors derive from a human donor in good health (CMV status not recorded). Some clones in this sample may be carry-over from other donors' samples.

This clonotype has just a few counts. This chain links TRBV28 with TRBJ2-6, with unresolved D. The CDR3 runs to 13 residues. Trimming stripped 6 bases from V and 15 bases from J, with 18 bases between. The V gene's germline CDR1 is MDHEN and CDR2 SYDVKM. CDR3 DNA sequence: TGTGCCAGCAGCGGGTTACCCTTCAGTAACCTGACTTTC. This codes for CASSGLPFSNLTF.

The V gene is TRBV11-2, the J gene TRBJ2-6; D call uncertain. Germline-derived CDR1 and CDR2 are SGHAT and FQNNGV. This CDR3 spans 15 amino acids. Trimming cost V 1 base and J 3 bases, with 7 bases left between them. CDR3 nucleotides: TGTGCCAGCAGCTTAGCCCCCGGTGGGGCCAACGTCCTGACTTTC. This gives the protein CASSLAPGGANVLTF.

The rearrangement joins TRBV6-2 or TRBV6-3 to TRBJ2-3; D is unresolved. The CDR3 spans 14 residues. The germline CDR1 and CDR2 sequences are MNHEY and SVGEGT. Between the trimmed V and J ends, which lost 5 bases and 0 bases, there was a span of 9 bases. DNA of the CDR3: TGTGCCAGCAGTCGACCAGGAAGCACAGATACGCAGTATTTT. Translated: CASSRPGSTDTQYF.

This clonotype came up many times. J is TRBJ2-7 and V is TRBV7-2; D remains ambiguous. The V gene lost 1 base and the J gene lost 3 bases, with 13 bases spanning the gap. This CDR3 is 15 amino acids long. Per germline, CDR1 SGHTA and CDR2 FQGNSA. As DNA, the CDR3 is TGTGCCAGCAGCTTAGATATGGGCCCAGGCTACGAGCAGTACTTC. It codes for CASSLDMGPGYEQYF.

This clonotype has ten or more counts. The rearrangement joins TRBV7-2 to TRBJ2-7, with unresolved D. The CDR3 runs to 13 residues. The V and J ends lost 4 bases and 3 bases respectively, with 10 bases between them. The V gene's germline CDR1 is SGHTA and CDR2 FQGNSA. In DNA form, the CDR3 reads TGTGCCAGCAGCTCCCTGATAATCTACGAGCAGTACTTC. It encodes CASSSLIIYEQYF.

The chain combines TRBV4-2 with TRBJ2-1; 9 nucleotides match TRBD2. The CDR3 has 15 residues. Germline V gene sequence: CDR1 LGHNA, CDR2 YNFKEQ. Trimming cost V 4 bases and J 5 bases; bases outside gene matches: 6. The DNA for the CDR3 is TGTGCCAGCAGCCTTTCGGGCGGGGGGGACAATGAGCAGTTCTTC. Its translation is CASSLSGGGDNEQFF.

This chain connects TRBV7-9 to TRBJ2-7; weak D call: TRBD1 (6 bases). The length of the CDR3 is 15 residues. Per germline, CDR1 SEHNR and CDR2 FQNEAQ (reference sequence). Trimming removed 3 bases at V and 0 bases at J, with 12 bases between. CDR3 sequence reads: CASSLTGSSSYEQYF. DNA of the CDR3: TGTGCCAGCAGCTTGACAGGCTCGAGCTCCTACGAGCAGTACTTC.